The next 2 T cell receptor beta chains were all read from a single sample in a study of T cells in localized non-small cell lung cancer. The protocol was immunoSEQ multiplex PCR, while the TCRdb copy is restricted to in-frame clones and leaves out a portion. The repertoire holds over 15,000 clones, with around four fifths as singletons. Sequenced here: peripheral blood, sampled before any cancer treatment. These receptors all come from a female donor older than 55 with stage I lung adenocarcinoma.

The V call is TRBV2, the J call TRBJ2-5, with D perhaps matching TRBD1 or TRBD2 (5 bases each). The V end lost 7 bases, the J end lost 1 base, and 13 bases lay between the germline ends. From germline, CDR1 is SNHLY and CDR2 FYNNEI. The CDR3 loop spans 14 amino acids. CDR3 loop: CASTWDEPQETQYF. CDR3 bases: TGTGCCAGCACTTGGGACGAGCCCCAAGAGACCCAGTACTTC.

CDR3 loop: CASSLTGDNSPLHF. The CDR3 coding sequence is TGCGCCAGCAGCTTGACAGGGGACAATTCACCCCTCCACTTT. This chain connects TRBV5-1 to TRBJ1-6, with 7 bases matching TRBD1. Germline trimming cut 1 base from V and 7 bases from J; bases unmatched to any gene: 2. Looked up from germline, CDR1 is SGHRS and CDR2 is YFSETQ. This CDR3 is 14 amino acids long. The variable domain in full, completed from reference TRBV5-1 and TRBJ1-6, reads KAGVTQTPRYLIKTRGQQVTLSCSPISGHRSVSWYQQTPGQGLQFLFEYFSETQRNKGNFPGRFSGRQFSNSRSEMNVSTLELGDSALYLCASSLTGDNSPLHFGNGTRLTVT.